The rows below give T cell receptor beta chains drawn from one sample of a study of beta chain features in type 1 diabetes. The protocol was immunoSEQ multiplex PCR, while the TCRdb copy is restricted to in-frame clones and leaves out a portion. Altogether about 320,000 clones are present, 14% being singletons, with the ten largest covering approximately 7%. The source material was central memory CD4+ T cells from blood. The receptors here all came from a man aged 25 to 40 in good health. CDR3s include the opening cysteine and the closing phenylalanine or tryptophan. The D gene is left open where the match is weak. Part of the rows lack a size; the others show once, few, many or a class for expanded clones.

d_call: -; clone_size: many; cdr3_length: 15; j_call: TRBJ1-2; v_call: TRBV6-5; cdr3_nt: TGTGCCAGCTCCCCTAACCTTGACAGCTACTATGGCTACACCTTC; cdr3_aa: CASSPNLDSYYGYTF
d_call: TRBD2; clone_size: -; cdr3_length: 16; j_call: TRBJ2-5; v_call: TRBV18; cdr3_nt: TGTGCCAGCTCACCACCTGGCGGGGGGACGCGGGAGACCCAGTACTTC; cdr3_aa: CASSPPGGGTRETQYF
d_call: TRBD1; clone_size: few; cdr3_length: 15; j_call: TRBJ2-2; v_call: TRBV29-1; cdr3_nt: TGCAGCGTCCGACCTGGGACAGGGGGCACCGGGGAGCTGTTTTTT; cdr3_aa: CSVRPGTGGTGELFF
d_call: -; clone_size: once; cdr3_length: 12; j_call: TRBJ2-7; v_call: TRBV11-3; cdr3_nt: TGTGCCAGCAGCTTAGATCGATACGAGCAGTACTTC; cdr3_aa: CASSLDRYEQYF
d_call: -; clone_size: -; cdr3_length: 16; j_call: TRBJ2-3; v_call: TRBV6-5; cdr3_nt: TGTGCCAGCAGTTACTCGACTGGGTTGCGAACAGATACGCAGTATTTT; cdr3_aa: CASSYSTGLRTDTQYF
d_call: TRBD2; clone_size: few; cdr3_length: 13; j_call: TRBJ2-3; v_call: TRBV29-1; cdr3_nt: TGCAGCGTTCGGGTAGCGGGAGGAAATACGCAGTATTTT; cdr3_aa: CSVRVAGGNTQYF
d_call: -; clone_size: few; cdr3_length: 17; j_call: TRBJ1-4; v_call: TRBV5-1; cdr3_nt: TGCGCCAGCAGCTTGGGGTCGACGGCAGCAACTAATGAAAAACTGTTTTTT; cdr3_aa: CASSLGSTAATNEKLFF
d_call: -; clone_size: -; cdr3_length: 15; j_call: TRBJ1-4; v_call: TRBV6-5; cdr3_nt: TGTGCCAGCAGTTACGACCCCGGCTTCAATGAAAAACTGTTTTTT; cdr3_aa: CASSYDPGFNEKLFF
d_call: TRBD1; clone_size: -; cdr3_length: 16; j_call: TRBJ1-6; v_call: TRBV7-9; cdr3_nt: TGTGCCAGCAGCTCAACAGGGGGCACCTATAATTCACCCCTCCACTTT; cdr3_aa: CASSSTGGTYNSPLHF
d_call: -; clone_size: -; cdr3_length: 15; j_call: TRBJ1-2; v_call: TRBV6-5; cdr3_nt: TGTGCCAGCAGTTACTCAGCCAGGGTTAACTATGGCTACACCTTC; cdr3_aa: CASSYSARVNYGYTF
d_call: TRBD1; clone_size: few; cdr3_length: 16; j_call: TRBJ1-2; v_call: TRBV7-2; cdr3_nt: TGTGCCAGCAGCGTCGACAGGGCCTGGGTGAAGAGTGGCTACACCTTC; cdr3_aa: CASSVDRAWVKSGYTF
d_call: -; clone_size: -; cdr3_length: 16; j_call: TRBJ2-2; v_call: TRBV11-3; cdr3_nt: TGTGCCAGCAGCTTACTTCAGGGATGGTACACCGGGGAGCTGTTTTTT; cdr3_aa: CASSLLQGWYTGELFF
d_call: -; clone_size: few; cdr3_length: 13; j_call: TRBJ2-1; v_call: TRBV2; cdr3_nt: TGTGCCAGCGGTCGGGAGATCGACAATGAGCAGTTCTTC; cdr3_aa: CASGREIDNEQFF
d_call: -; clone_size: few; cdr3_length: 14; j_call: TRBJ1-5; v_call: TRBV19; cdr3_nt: TGTGCCAGTAGTATAAGTGTGGGGGTTTGGCCCCAGCATTTT; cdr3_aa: CASSISVGVWPQHF
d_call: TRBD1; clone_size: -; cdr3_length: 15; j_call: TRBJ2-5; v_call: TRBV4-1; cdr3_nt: TGCGCCAGCAGCCAGAGGGCAGGGGGAAAGGAGACCCAGTACTTC; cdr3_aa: CASSQRAGGKETQYF
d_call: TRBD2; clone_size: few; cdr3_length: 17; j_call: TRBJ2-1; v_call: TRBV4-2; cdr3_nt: TGTGCCAGCAGCTTTAGGCCGGGACTAGCTTCCTACAATGAGCAGTTCTTC; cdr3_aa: CASSFRPGLASYNEQFF
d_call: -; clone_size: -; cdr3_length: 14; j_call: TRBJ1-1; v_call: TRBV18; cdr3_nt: TGTGCCAGCTCACCGCAAGCCGGGAACACTGAAGCTTTCTTT; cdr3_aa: CASSPQAGNTEAFF
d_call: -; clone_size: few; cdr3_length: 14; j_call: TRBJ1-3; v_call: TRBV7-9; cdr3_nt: TGTGCCAGCTTGACTCGGGGAGGTGGAAACACCATATATTTT; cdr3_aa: CASLTRGGGNTIYF
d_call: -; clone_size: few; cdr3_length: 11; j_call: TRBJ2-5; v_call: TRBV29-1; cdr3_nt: TGCAGCGTTGTCCCGATCGAGACCCAGTACTTC; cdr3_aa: CSVVPIETQYF
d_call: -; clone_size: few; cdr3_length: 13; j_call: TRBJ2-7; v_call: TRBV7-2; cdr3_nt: TGTGCCAGCAGCTTGGGGCAGGGGAGGGAGCAGTACTTC; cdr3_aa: CASSLGQGREQYF
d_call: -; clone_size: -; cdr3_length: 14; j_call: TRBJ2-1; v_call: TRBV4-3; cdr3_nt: TGCGCCAGCAGCCCCGGGACCGTCGAGAATGAGCAGTTCTTC; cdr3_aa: CASSPGTVENEQFF
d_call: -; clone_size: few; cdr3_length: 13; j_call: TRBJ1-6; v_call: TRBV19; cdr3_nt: TGTGCCAGTAGTACCCCCGGGAATTCACCCCTCCACTTT; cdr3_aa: CASSTPGNSPLHF
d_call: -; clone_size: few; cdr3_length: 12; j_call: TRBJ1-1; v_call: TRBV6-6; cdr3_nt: TGTGCCAGCAGTTACTCGATGGGGTCGGCTTTCTTT; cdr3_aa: CASSYSMGSAFF
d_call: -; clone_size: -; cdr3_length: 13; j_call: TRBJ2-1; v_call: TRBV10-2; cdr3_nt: TGCGCCAGCGGACTTAAACAATACAATGAGCAGTTCTTC; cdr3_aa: CASGLKQYNEQFF
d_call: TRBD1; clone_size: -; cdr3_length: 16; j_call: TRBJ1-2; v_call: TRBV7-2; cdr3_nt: TGTGCCAGCAGCTTCGCAGACCCGGGACAGGGAAGAGGCTACACCTTC; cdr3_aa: CASSFADPGQGRGYTF
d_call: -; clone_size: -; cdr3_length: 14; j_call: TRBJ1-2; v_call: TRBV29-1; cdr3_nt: TGCAGCGTAAATGGGGGCAAAGCTAACTATGGCTACACCTTC; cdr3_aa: CSVNGGKANYGYTF
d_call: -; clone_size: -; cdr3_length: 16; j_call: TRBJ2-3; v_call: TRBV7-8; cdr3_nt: TGTGCCAGCATCAAAAGCCGGGTAGGGGGAAAGTATACGCAGTATTTT; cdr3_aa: CASIKSRVGGKYTQYF
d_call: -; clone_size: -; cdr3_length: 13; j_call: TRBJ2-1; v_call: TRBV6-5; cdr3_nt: TGTGCCAGCAGTGGCCGGGAAGTCGTTGAGCAGTTCTTC; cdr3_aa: CASSGREVVEQFF
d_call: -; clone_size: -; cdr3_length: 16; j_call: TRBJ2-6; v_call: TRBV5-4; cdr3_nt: TGTGCCAGCAGCTGGTATAGTACCGGAGGGGCCAACGTCCTGACTTTC; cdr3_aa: CASSWYSTGGANVLTF
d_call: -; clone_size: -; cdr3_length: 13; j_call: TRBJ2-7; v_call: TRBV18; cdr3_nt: TGTGCCAGCTCTTACGCAGGGACCTACGAGCAGTACTTC; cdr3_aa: CASSYAGTYEQYF
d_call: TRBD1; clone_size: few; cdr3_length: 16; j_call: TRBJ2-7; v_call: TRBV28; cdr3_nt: TGTGCCAGCAGTTTATTTATCGGGACAGCGACCTACGAGCAGTACTTC; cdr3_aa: CASSLFIGTATYEQYF
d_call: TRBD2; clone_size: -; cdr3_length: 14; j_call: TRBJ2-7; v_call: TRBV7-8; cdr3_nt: TGTGCCAGCAGCCCTTTCGCGGGGGACTACGAGCAGTACTTC; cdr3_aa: CASSPFAGDYEQYF
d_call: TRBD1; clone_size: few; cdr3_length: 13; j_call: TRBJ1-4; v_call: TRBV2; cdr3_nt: TGTGCCAGCGTGGGACAGCTAAATGAAAAACTGTTTTTT; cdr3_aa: CASVGQLNEKLFF
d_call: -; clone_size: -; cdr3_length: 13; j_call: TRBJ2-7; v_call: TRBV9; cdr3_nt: TGTGCCAGCAGCCAAGTTGACGGCTACGAGCAGTACTTC; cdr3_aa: CASSQVDGYEQYF
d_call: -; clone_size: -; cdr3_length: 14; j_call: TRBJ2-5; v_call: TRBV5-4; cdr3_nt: TGTGCCAGCAGCTTGGTCGGGGCCCAAGAGACCCAGTACTTC; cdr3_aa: CASSLVGAQETQYF
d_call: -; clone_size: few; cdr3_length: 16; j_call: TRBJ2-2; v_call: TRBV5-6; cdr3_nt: TGTGCCAGCAGCTTTCTCGGGTCCACGGGGACCGGGGAGCTGTTTTTT; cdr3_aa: CASSFLGSTGTGELFF
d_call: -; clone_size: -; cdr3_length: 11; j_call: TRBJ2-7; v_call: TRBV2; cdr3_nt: TGTGCCAGCAAGGTCCGGGACGAGCAGTACTTC; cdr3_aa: CASKVRDEQYF
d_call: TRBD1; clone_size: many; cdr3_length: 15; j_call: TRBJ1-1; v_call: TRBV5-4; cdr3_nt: TGTGCCAGCAGCTTTGGGACAGGGATGAACACTGAAGCTTTCTTT; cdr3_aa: CASSFGTGMNTEAFF
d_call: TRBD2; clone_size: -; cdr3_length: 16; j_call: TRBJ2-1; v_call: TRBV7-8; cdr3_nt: TGTGCCAGCAGCGCCCTAGCGGGGGGTGGATACAATGAGCAGTTCTTC; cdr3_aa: CASSALAGGGYNEQFF
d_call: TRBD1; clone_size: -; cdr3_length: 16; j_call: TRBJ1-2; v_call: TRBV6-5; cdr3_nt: TGTGCCAGCAGTTCCCGACCGGACAGGGGGCAATATGGCTACACCTTC; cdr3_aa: CASSSRPDRGQYGYTF
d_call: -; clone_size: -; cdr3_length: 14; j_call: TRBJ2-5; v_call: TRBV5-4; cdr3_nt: TGTGCCAGCAGCTTCCCTAGAGGCCAAGAGACCCAGTACTTC; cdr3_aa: CASSFPRGQETQYF